This TCR beta chain is drawn from a study of early T cells in non-severe SARS-CoV-2 infection. Overall study: Sequencing input comprised bulk RNA from unsorted whole blood; chain pairing was not available.

Broader study findings: Missing private and CD4 specificities, VDJdb matching favored anti-spike CD8 responses.

V dropped 4 bases and J dropped 6 bases, with 10 bases sitting between them. The germline CDR1 and CDR2 sequences are LGHDT and YNNKEL (reference sequence). The CDR3 is 12 amino acids. Worth noting for this clonotype: The antigen is unknown.

The protocol attached unique molecular identifiers to individual cDNA molecules. A single record per CDR3 protein comes from TCRdb applying MiXCR to the 5' RACE reads. This table has 70,000 to 85,000 distinct CDR3 sequences, roughly an eighth appearing once. The chain links TRBV3-1 to TRBJ2-7; tentatively, D is TRBD1 or TRBD2 (5 bases each). The sample taken for sequencing was whole blood. This clonotype was sampled from an adult who was a healthcare worker with PCR-confirmed SARS-CoV-2 infection or an uninfected control (not recorded which). The CDR3 region is CASSPAGAEQYF. DNA of the CDR3: TGTGCCAGCAGCCCTGCCGGGGCCGAGCAGTACTTC.